This TCR beta chain stems from a study of T-cell memory formation after mild COVID-19. The CDR3 runs 15 residues. Germline lookup yields CDR1 SGHRS and CDR2 YFSETQ. V lost 4 bases, J lost 2 bases, and 6 bases stayed unmatched. Whole-study findings and limits: The CD4+ clones that contracted clustered mainly within CM and EM, and the CD8+ clones concentrated in EMRA. CD4/CD8 balance held among clones contracting day 15 to 85, and later expanders leaned CD4+.

Points on this clonotype: The antigen is unknown.

TCRdb itself ran the 5' RACE reads through MiXCR, one entry per CDR3 protein. This sample carries some 250,000 distinct CDR3 sequences, over 8.5% of them seen once, and the ten largest clones take 22%. What was sequenced was PBMCs or a T cell subset sorted from them (not recorded which). This TCR came from a man aged 18 to 29 who had mild COVID-19 (a few samples of this study predate the infection). Cell type and time point are not known. This rearrangement joins TRBV5-1 to TRBJ2-3, with 8 bases aligning to TRBD1. The CDR3 region has the DNA TGCGCCAGCAGCGTGGACAGGGCAAACACAGATACGCAGTATTTT. Its translation: CASSVDRANTDTQYF.